One sample yielded the 8 T cell receptor beta chains listed below, sequenced in a study of CD8+ T cells in alopecia areata. Following RNA extraction, reverse transcription yielded cDNA that acted as the sequencing template. Generated by immunoSEQ multiplex PCR, the TCRdb table keeps only in-frame clones and is missing some. The repertoire holds roughly 140,000 clones, with roughly 80% as singletons. As to treatment: oral pan-JAK inhibitor, 5-10 mg twice daily. This specimen was CD8+ T cells sorted from blood, taken at week 4, from a patient treated with tofacitinib. The receptors were sampled from a human donor with alopecia areata.

This clone was observed a single time. The chain couples TRBV5-1 to TRBJ1-1; 7 bases agree with TRBD1. This CDR3 has 14 amino acids. The ends lost 5 bases at V and 1 base at J; junction bases unmatched: 5. Germline V gene data show CDR1 as SGHRS and CDR2 as YFSETQ. CDR3 amino acids: CASSPGGANTEAFF. The CDR3 DNA is TGCGCCAGCAGTCCAGGGGGTGCGAACACTGAAGCTTTCTTT.

CDR3 coding DNA: TGTGCCAGCAGCGCTACCTCGGGCGATGCTTTCTTT. This sequence encodes CASSATSGDAFF. This rearrangement joins TRBV7-8 to TRBJ1-1; D is ambiguous. With 5 bases removed from V and 11 bases from J, the gap between germline ends came to 15 bases. The CDR3 extends over 12 amino acids. Looked up from germline, CDR1 is SGHVS and CDR2 is FQNEAQ.

This chain links TRBV25-1 with TRBJ1-6; D gene unclear. The CDR3 sequence is 13 residues long. V dropped 10 bases and J dropped 6 bases, with 13 bases sitting between them. CDR1 and CDR2 from the germline V gene are MGHDK and SYGVNS. The CDR3 loop reads CATSQKFNSPLHF. The CDR3 bases are TGTGCCACCAGCCAGAAATTTAATTCACCCCTCCACTTT.

The V call is TRBV10-1, the J call TRBJ2-3; D is perhaps TRBD1 or TRBD2 (5 bases each). The CDR3 has 13 amino acids. In germline, CDR1 is WNHNN, CDR2 SYGVQD (reference sequence). Trimming left V 5 bases short and J 2 bases short, with 8 bases between. The CDR3 spells CASSYGTTDTQYF. The CDR3 DNA is TGCGCCAGCAGTTACGGGACCACAGATACGCAGTATTTT.

This clone was observed once. V is TRBV27 and J is TRBJ2-1; D might be TRBD2 (5 bases). The CDR3 runs to 15 residues. Germline-derived CDR1 and CDR2 are MNHEY and SMNVEV (reference sequence). The germline V and J ends were trimmed by 8 bases and 0 bases, with 14 bases remaining between them. Here the CDR3 DNA reads TGTGCCAGCCAAAGACGCCTAGCCTCCTACAATGAGCAGTTCTTC. As protein: CASQRRLASYNEQFF.

V and J are TRBV6-1 and TRBJ2-1; D uncertain. The CDR3 contains 13 residues. Germline CDR1 reads MNHNS; CDR2 reads SASEGT. With 4 bases removed from V and 5 bases from J, the gap between germline ends came to 9 bases. The CDR3 nucleotides are TGTGCCAGCAGTGGAGGATGGGACAATGAGCAGTTCTTC. As protein: CASSGGWDNEQFF.

This clone was seen only a few times. The J gene is TRBJ2-3, the V gene TRBV9, with 9 bases identical to TRBD2. The V gene's germline CDR1 is SGDLS and CDR2 YYNGEE. This CDR3 is 18 amino acids long. J was trimmed by 4 bases and V by 4 bases; bases with no gene match: 16. CDR3 in amino acids: CASSPRVGGGARADTQYF. The DNA for the CDR3 is TGTGCCAGCAGCCCCCGTGTTGGCGGGGGGGCCCGGGCAGATACGCAGTATTTT.

This chain uses TRBV10-3 with TRBJ1-2; no definite D call. The CDR3 has 14 amino acids. Trimming took 5 bases from V and 4 from J, leaving 14 bases between them. The germline CDR1 and CDR2 sequences are ENHRY and SYGVKD. CDR3 nucleotide sequence: TGTGCCATCAGTCTTGACGAGGTGGGCTATGGCTACACCTTC. The encoded protein is CAISLDEVGYGYTF.